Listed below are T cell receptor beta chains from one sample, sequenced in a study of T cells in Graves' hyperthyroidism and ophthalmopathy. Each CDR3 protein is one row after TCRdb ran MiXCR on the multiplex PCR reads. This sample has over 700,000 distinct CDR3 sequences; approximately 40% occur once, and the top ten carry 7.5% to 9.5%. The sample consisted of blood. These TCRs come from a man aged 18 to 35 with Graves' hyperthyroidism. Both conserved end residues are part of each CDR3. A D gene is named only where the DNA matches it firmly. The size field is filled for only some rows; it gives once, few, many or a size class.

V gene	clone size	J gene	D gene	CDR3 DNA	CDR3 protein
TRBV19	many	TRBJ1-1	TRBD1	TGTGCCAGTAGTATCACAGGGGGGAACACTGAAGCTTTCTTT	CASSITGGNTEAFF
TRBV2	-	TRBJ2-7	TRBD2	TGTGCCAGCAGTTATTCGACTAGCGGGGGCTACTACGAGCAGTACTTC	CASSYSTSGGYYEQYF
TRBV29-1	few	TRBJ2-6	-	TGCAGCGTTGGGGGTCTTCCTGGGGCCAACGTCCTGACTTTC	CSVGGLPGANVLTF
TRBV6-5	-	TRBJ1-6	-	TGTGCCAGCAGGGACCGGGATTATTCACCCCTCCACTTT	CASRDRDYSPLHF
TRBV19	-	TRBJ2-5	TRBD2	TGTGCCAGCAGCCCAAGGGATCCGGGACTAGCGGGGGAAGAGACCCAGTACTTC	CASSPRDPGLAGEETQYF
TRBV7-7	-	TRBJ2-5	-	TGTGCTACCGGCTCTGGGGCCGGCCAAGAGACCCAGTACTTC	CATGSGAGQETQYF
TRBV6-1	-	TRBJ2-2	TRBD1	TGTGCCAGCAGTGCGACAGGGCGGACCGGGGAGCTGTTTTTT	CASSATGRTGELFF
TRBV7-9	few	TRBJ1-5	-	TGCGCCAGCAGCCCATCCTACAGGCTCGCACAGCCCCAGCATTTT	CASSPSYRLAQPQHF
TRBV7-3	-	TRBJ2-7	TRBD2	TGTGCCAGCAGTGAAAGCGGGGAGGGCCTGTACTTC	CASSESGEGLYF
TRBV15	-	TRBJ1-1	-	TGTGCCACCAGCAGAGATCGGGGGCCCAGGACTGAAGCTTTCTTT	CATSRDRGPRTEAFF
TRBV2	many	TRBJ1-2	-	TGTTCATCTCACTCGTATGGCTACACCTTC	CSSHSYGYTF
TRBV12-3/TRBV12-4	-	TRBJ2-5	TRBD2	TGTGCCAGCAGTTTATCCGCATTCGGGGGGTTGGAGACCCAGTACTTC	CASSLSAFGGLETQYF
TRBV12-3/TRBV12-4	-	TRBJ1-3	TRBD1	TGTGCCAGCAGTTTCGTGACAGGGCGAATTGATGGAAACACCATATATTTT	CASSFVTGRIDGNTIYF
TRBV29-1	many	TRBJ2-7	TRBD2	TGCAGCGTTGTAGGACTAGCGGGAGGCTACGAGCAGTACTTC	CSVVGLAGGYEQYF
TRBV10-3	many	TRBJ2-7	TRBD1	TGTGCCACCACAGGGGGGAGCTCCTACGAGCAGTACTTC	CATTGGSSYEQYF
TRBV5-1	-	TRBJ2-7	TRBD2	TGCGCCAGCAGCACTTTAGCGGGGCCGGCGGGCGAGCAGTACTTC	CASSTLAGPAGEQYF
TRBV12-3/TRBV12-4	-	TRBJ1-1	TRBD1	TGTGCCAGCAGTTGGGGACAGGCGGGTTGGAAAGCTTTCTTT	CASSWGQAGWKAFF
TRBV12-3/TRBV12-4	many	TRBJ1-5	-	TGTGCCAGCAGTTTACCCACCGGCAGGCCTCAGCCCCAGCATTTT	CASSLPTGRPQPQHF
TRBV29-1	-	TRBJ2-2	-	TGCAGCGTCGCCCGGGACCCCACCGGGGAGCTGTTTTTT	CSVARDPTGELFF
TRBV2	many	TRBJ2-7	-	TGTGCCAGCACAGGGTCGGATTTGGAGCAGTACTTC	CASTGSDLEQYF